The 9 T cell receptor beta chains reported below all come from one sample, sequenced in a study of early T cells in non-severe SARS-CoV-2 infection. MiXCR, run by TCRdb on the 5' RACE reads, gives a single entry per CDR3 protein. The sample contains about 83,000 distinct CDR3 sequences, about 12% of which appear only once. Sequenced: whole blood. These TCRs come from an adult who was a healthcare worker with PCR-confirmed SARS-CoV-2 infection or an uninfected control (not recorded which).

With regard to this clonotype: Given a much more abundant clone one base away, this may be a read error. This chain connects TRBV11-3 to TRBJ2-3, with D possibly matching TRBD1 (5 bases). Germline CDR1 is SGHNT and CDR2 is YENEEA. The CDR3 length is 14 residues. The CDR3 here is CAGSLQSSGDTQYF. The DNA for the CDR3 is TGTGCCGGCAGCTTACAAAGTTCAGGGGATACGCAGTATTTT.

This clonotype occurred many times. V and J are TRBV2 and TRBJ2-1; 7 bases line up with TRBD2. V lost 8 bases, J lost 7 bases, and 11 bases stayed unmatched. This CDR3 has 14 amino acids. Looked up from germline, CDR1 is SNHLY and CDR2 is FYNNEI. CDR3 bases: TGTGCCAGCGTTAGGAGGGAGGGCCCAAATGAGCAGTTCTTC. Amino acids: CASVRREGPNEQFF.

A few counts support this clonotype. This rearrangement joins TRBV20-1 to TRBJ2-1; 9 nucleotides match TRBD1. Germline V CDR1 and CDR2: DFQATT, SNEGSKA (reference sequence). This CDR3 has 12 amino acids. The CDR3 spells CRATGGRYEQFF. The CDR3, as DNA: TGCAGAGCGACAGGGGGAAGATATGAGCAGTTCTTC.

The sample holds a few counts of this clonotype. This chain uses TRBV5-4 with TRBJ2-1, with 9 bases that match TRBD1. CDR1 and CDR2 from the germline V gene are SGHNT and YYREEE (reference sequence). V shed 3 bases, J shed 6 bases, and the junction held 10 bases outside the gene matches. The CDR3 runs 16 residues. CDR3 bases: TGTGCCAGCAGCTGGGGGACAGGGATTATAGGCAATGAGCAGTTCTTC. Protein sequence: CASSWGTGIIGNEQFF. The complete variable domain, with remaining parts taken from reference TRBV5-4 and TRBJ2-1, reads ETGVTQSPTHLIKTRGQQVTLRCSSQSGHNTVSWYQQALGQGPQFIFQYYREEENGRGNFPPRFSGLQFPNYSSELNVNALELDDSALYLCASSWGTGIIGNEQFFGPGTRLTVL.

The chain couples TRBV7-2 to TRBJ1-2; TRBD1 agrees at 10 bases. Trimming took 4 bases from V and 8 from J; bases not matched to a gene: 10. From germline, CDR1 is SGHTA and CDR2 FQGNSA. This CDR3 comprises 15 residues. This CDR3 is CASSSRGTGEDGYTF. DNA of the CDR3: TGTGCCAGCAGCTCGAGAGGGACAGGGGAGGACGGCTACACCTTC.

This clonotype was seen more than once but under ten times. The chain is built from TRBV11-2 and TRBJ2-3, with D perhaps TRBD1 (5 bases). The CDR3 consists of 15 residues. Trimming took off 7 bases at V and 2 bases at J, with 16 bases between the two ends. Germline values: CDR1 SGHAT, CDR2 FQNNGV. CDR3 region: CASTLRGAFTDTQYF. The CDR3 DNA sequence: TGTGCCAGCACCCTTAGGGGTGCCTTCACAGATACGCAGTATTTT.

This clonotype was seen only a few times. The rearrangement uses TRBV7-6 and TRBJ2-7; 13 bases fit TRBD2. CDR1 is SGHVS and CDR2 is FNYEAQ in the germline V gene. V was pared by 3 bases and J by 1 base, with 0 bases of the junction left unmatched. The CDR3 length is 15 residues. The CDR3 loop reads CASSLGLAGSYEQYF. CDR3 nucleotide sequence: TGTGCCAGCAGCTTGGGACTAGCGGGGTCCTACGAGCAGTACTTC.

This clonotype was detected only a few times. This chain uses TRBV5-1 with TRBJ1-1, with D possibly being TRBD1 (6 bases). V lost 5 bases and J 2 bases, leaving 13 bases between the germline ends. Per germline, CDR1 SGHRS and CDR2 YFSETQ. The CDR3 contains 14 residues. The CDR3: CASSYRDTNTEAFF. DNA for the CDR3: TGCGCCAGCAGTTACCGGGACACCAACACTGAAGCTTTCTTT.

This clonotype was observed at least ten times. The CDR3 is CASSEGGVTEAFF. The CDR3 nucleotides are TGTGCCAGCAGTGAGGGTGGGGTCACTGAAGCTTTCTTT. The chain employs TRBV6-1 and TRBJ1-1; no clear D. The germline gives CDR1 MNHNS, CDR2 SASEGT. This CDR3 has 13 amino acids. V gave up 3 bases and J gave up 4 bases, with 9 bases separating them.